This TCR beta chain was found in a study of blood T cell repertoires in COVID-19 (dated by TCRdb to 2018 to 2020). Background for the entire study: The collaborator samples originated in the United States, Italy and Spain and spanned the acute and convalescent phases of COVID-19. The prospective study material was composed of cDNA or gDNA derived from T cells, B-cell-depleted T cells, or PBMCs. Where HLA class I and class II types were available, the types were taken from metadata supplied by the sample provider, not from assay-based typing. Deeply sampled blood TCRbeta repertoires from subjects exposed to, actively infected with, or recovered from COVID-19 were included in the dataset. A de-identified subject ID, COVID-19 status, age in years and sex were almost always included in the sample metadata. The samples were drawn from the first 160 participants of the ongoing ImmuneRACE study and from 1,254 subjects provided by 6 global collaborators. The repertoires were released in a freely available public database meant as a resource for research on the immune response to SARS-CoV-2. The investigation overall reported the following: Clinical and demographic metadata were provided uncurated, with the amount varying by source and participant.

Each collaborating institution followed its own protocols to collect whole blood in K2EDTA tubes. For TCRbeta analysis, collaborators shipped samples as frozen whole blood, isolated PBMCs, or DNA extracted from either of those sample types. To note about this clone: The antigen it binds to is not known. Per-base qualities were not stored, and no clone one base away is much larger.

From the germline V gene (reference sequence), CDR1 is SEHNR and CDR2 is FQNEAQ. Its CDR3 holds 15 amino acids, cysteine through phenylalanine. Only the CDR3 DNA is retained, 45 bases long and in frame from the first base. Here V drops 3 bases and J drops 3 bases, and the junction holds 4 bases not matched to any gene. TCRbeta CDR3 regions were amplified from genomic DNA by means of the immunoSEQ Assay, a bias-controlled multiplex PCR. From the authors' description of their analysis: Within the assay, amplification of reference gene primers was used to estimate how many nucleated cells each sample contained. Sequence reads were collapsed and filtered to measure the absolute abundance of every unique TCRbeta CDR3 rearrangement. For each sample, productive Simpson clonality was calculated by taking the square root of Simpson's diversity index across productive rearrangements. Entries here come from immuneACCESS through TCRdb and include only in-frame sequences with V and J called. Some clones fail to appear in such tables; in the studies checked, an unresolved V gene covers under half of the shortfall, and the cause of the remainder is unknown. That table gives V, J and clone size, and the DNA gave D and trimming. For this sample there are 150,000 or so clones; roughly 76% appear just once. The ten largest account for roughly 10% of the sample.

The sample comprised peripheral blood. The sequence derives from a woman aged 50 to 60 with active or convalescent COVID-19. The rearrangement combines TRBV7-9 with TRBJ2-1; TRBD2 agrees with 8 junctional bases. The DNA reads TGTGCCAGCAGCTTGTTCCGGGAGGGCTACAATGAGCAGTTCTTC. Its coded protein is CASSLFREGYNEQFF.